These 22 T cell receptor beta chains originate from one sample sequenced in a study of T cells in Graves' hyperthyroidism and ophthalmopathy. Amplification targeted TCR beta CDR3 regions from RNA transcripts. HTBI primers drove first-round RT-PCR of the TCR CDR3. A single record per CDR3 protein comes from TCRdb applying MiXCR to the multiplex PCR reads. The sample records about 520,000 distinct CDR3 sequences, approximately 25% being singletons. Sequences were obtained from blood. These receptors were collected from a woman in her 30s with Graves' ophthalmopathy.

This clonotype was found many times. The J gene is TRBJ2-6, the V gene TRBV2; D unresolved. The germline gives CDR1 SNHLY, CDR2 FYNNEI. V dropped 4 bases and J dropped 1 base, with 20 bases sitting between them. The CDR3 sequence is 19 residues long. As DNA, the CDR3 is TGTGCCAGCAGTGCCTTTGGTACAGAAGACTCTTCTGGGGCCAACGTCCTGACTTTC. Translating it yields CASSAFGTEDSSGANVLTF.

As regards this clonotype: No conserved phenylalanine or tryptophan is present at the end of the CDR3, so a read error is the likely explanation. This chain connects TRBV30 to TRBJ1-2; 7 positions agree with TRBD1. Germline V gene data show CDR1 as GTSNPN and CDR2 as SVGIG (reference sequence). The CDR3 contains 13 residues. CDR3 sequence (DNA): TGTGCCTGGAGCGGACAGGCGGGCTATGGTTACACCTGC. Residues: CAWSGQAGYGYTC.

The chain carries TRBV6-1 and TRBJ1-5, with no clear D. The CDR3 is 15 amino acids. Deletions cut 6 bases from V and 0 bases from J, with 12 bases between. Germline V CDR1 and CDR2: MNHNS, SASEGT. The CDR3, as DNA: TGTGCCAGCAGGCCCACGGGGAATAGCAATCAGCCCCAGCATTTT. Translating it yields CASRPTGNSNQPQHF.

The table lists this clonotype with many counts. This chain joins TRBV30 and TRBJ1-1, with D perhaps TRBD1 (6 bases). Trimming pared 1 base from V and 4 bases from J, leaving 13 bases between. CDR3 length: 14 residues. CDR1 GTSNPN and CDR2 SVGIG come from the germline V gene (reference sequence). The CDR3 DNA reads TGTGCCTGGAGTGCATCACAGGGTTTCACTGAAGCTTTCTTT. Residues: CAWSASQGFTEAFF.

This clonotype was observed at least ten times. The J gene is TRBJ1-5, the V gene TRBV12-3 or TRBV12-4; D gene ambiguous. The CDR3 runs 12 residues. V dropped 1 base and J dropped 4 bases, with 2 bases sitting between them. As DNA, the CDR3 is TGTGCCAGCAGTTTAGTAAATCAGCCCCAGCATTTT. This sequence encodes CASSLVNQPQHF.

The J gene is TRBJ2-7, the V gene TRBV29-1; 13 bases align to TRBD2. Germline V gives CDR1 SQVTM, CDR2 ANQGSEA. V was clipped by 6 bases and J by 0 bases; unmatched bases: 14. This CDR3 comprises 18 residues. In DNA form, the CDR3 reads TGCAGCGTCGCAGGGACTAGCGGGGCCCGGAGTAGCTCCTACGAGCAGTACTTC. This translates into CSVAGTSGARSSSYEQYF.

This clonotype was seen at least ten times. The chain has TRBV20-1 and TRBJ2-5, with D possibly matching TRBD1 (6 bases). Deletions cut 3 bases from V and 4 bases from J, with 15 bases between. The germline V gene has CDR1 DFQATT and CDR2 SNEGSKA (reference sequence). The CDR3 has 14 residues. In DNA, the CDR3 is TGCAGTGCTAGGGGAGAGGGGGTTCCAGAGACCCAGTACTTC. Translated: CSARGEGVPETQYF.

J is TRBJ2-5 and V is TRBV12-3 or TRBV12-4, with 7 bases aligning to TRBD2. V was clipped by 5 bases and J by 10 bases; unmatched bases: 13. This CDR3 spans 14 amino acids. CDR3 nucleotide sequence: TGTGCCAGCAGTCCGAGGGTGGGGACTAACAACCAGTACTTC. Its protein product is CASSPRVGTNNQYF.

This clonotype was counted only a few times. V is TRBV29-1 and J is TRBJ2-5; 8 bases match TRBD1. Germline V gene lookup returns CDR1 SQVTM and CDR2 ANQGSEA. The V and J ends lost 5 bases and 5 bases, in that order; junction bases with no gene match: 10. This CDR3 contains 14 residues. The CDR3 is CSVLGQGNWETQYF. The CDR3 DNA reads TGCAGCGTTCTAGGACAGGGAAATTGGGAGACCCAGTACTTC.

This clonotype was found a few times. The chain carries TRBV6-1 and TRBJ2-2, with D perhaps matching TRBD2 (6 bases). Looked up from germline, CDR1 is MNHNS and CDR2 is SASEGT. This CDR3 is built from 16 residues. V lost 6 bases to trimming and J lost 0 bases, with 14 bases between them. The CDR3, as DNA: TGTGCCAGCAGCTGGGGGTCGGGGGCGAACACCGGGGAGCTGTTTTTT. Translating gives CASSWGSGANTGELFF.

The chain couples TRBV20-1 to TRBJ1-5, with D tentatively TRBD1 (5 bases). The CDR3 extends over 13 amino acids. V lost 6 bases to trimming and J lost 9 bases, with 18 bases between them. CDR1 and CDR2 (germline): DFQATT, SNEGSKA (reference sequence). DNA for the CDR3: TGCAGTGCCCCCTCAGGGTGGACTGGGCCCCAGCATTTT. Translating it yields CSAPSGWTGPQHF.

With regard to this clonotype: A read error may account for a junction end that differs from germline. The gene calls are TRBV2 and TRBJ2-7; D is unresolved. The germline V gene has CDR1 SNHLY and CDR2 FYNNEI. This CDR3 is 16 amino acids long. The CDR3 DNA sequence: TGTGCCAGCAGTGAAGCCGTTTGGGCCAGCTCCAACGAGCAGTACTTC. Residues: CASSEAVWASSNEQYF.

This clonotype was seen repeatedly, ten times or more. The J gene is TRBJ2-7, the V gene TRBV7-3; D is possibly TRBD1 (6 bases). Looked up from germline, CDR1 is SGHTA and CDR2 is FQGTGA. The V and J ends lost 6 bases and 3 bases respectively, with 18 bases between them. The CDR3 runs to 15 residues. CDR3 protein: CASSAGVGTGYEQYF. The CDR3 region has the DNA TGTGCCAGCAGTGCAGGGGTGGGAACTGGCTACGAGCAGTACTTC.

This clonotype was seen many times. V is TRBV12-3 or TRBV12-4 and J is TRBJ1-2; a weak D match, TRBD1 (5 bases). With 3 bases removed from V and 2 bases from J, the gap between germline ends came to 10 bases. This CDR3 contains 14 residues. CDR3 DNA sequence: TGTGCCAGCAGTTTGGGGCATTCAAACTATGGCTACACCTTC. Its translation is CASSLGHSNYGYTF.

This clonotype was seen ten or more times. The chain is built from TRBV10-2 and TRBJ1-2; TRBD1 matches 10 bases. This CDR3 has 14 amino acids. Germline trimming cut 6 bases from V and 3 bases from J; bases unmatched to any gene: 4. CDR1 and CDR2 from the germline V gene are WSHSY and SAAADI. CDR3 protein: CASRGDRGDYGYTF. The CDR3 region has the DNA TGCGCCAGCAGAGGGGACAGGGGTGACTATGGCTACACCTTC.

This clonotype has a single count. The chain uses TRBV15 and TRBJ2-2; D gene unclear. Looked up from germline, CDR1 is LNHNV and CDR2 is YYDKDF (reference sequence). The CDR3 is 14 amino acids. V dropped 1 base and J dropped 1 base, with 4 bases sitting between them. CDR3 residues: CATSRVRNTGELFF. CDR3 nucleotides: TGTGCCACCAGCAGAGTTCGGAACACCGGGGAGCTGTTTTTT.

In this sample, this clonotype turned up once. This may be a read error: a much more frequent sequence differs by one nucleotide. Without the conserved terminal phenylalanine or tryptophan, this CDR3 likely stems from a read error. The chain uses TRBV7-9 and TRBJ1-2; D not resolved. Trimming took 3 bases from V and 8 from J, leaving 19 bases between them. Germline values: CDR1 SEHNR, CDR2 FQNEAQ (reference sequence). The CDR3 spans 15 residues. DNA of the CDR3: TGTGCCAGCAGCTTGTGGACGGGAAGTGAGGGCGGCTACACCGTC. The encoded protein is CASSLWTGSEGGYTV.

In nucleotides, the CDR3 is TGTGCCAGCAGTGAAAGCTTAGGATATAGCAATCAGCCCCAGCATTTT. Protein: CASSESLGYSNQPQHF. V is TRBV6-1 and J is TRBJ1-5; D call uncertain. Germline V gene lookup returns CDR1 MNHNS and CDR2 SASEGT. V gave up 2 bases and J gave up 0 bases, with 11 bases separating them. The CDR3 has 16 amino acids.

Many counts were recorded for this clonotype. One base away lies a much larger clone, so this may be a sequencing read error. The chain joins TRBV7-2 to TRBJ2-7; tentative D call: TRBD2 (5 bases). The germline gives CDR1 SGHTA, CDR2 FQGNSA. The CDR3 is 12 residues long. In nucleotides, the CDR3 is TGTGCCAGTCTCGAGGACTCCTACGAGCGGTACTTC. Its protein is CASLEDSYERYF.

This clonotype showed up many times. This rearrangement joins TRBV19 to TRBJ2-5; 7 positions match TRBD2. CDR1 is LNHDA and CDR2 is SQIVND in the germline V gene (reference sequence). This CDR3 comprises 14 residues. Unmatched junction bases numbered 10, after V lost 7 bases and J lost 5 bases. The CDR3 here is CASKAGTEDETQYF. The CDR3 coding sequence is TGTGCCAGTAAAGCGGGGACGGAGGATGAGACCCAGTACTTC.

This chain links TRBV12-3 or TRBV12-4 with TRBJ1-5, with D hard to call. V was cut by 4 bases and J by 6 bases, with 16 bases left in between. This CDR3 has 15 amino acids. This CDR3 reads CASSSEPRGIQPQHF. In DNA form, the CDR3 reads TGTGCCAGCAGTTCCGAGCCCAGAGGGATTCAGCCCCAGCATTTT.

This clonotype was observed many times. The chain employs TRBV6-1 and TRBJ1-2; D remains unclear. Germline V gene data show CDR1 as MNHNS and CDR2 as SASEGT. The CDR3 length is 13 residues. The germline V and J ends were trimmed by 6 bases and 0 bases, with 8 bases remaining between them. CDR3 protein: CASRSGSNYGYTF. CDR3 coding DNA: TGTGCCAGCAGATCGGGATCTAACTATGGCTACACCTTC.